Below, 21 T cell receptor beta chains from the same sample are listed, as sequenced in a study of cytomegalovirus exposure and HLA in healthy donors. Primers included in the PCR were 60 Vbeta and 13 Jbeta primers. TCRdb's copy holds only in-frame clones and misses some; the assay was immunoSEQ multiplex PCR. This sample has 110,000 or so clones, with 60% to 80% found just once. The sample comprised PBMCs. The receptors were gathered from a woman aged 40 to 49 in good health and CMV-seropositive.

This clone was found a few times. The gene calls are TRBV12-5 and TRBJ1-4, with TRBD1 identical over 9 bases. The CDR3 sequence is 17 residues long. The germline CDR1 and CDR2 sequences are LGHNT and FRNRAP. V was pared by 6 bases and J by 4 bases, with 12 bases of the junction left unmatched. The chain's CDR3 is CASGSGTGSLGNEKLFF. In DNA form, the CDR3 reads TGTGCTAGTGGGTCCGGGACAGGGTCGTTAGGTAATGAAAAACTGTTTTTT.

This clone was seen a handful of times. The V and J genes are TRBV7-2 and TRBJ2-7; no clear D gene. The germline V gene has CDR1 SGHTA and CDR2 FQGNSA. The CDR3 totals 15 residues. Trimming removed 2 bases from V and 1 base from J, with 12 bases in between. CDR3 DNA sequence: TGTGCCAGCAGCTTAAGGAGTGAGTTTTCCTACGAGCAGTACTTC. This encodes CASSLRSEFSYEQYF.

This clone was seen a few times. V gene TRBV4-2 combines with J gene TRBJ1-1, with D maybe TRBD1 (6 bases). Trimming removed 4 bases from V and 4 bases from J, with 10 bases in between. CDR3 length: 13 amino acids. Germline assignment: CDR1 LGHNA and CDR2 YNFKEQ. The CDR3 region has the DNA TGTGCCAGCAGCCCCCAACAGGGCACTGAAGCTTTCTTT. This translates into CASSPQQGTEAFF.

The CDR3 loop reads CASSWDSTYEQYF. For the CDR3, the DNA is TGCGCCAGCAGCTGGGACAGCACCTACGAGCAGTACTTC. This chain uses TRBV5-1 with TRBJ2-7, with 7 positions matching TRBD1. Germline V CDR1 and CDR2: SGHRS, YFSETQ. After removal of 3 bases from V and 2 bases from J, the junction contained 2 bases not matched to a gene. The CDR3 has 13 residues.

This chain joins TRBV18 and TRBJ1-3; TRBD1 matches at 9 bases. The CDR3 extends over 14 amino acids. With 2 bases clipped from V and 8 bases from J, the junction kept 4 bases outside the gene matches. Germline-derived CDR1 and CDR2 are KGHSH and LQKENI. CDR3 residues: CASSPGTGSDTIYF. In DNA, the CDR3 is TGTGCCAGCTCACCAGGGACAGGGAGCGACACCATATATTTT.

The chain has TRBV18 and TRBJ2-1, with D unclear. Germline V gene sequence: CDR1 KGHSH, CDR2 LQKENI. The CDR3 contains 13 residues. Trimming shortened V by 0 bases and J by 10 bases, and 10 bases separated the two germline ends. CDR3 in DNA: TGTGCCAGCTCACCACCGAGTGTTACGGAGCAGTTCTTC. Amino acid sequence: CASSPPSVTEQFF. Filled out from reference TRBV18 and TRBJ2-1, the complete variable domain reads NAGVMQNPRHLVRRRGQEARLRCSPMKGHSHVYWYRQLPEEGLKFMVYLQKENIIDESGMPKERFSAEFPKEGPSILRIQQVVRGDSAAYFCASSPPSVTEQFFGPGTRLTVL.

This chain connects TRBV7-6 to TRBJ2-7; 7 bases are a match to TRBD1. The CDR3 covers 14 residues. Per the germline V gene, CDR1 is SGHVS and CDR2 is FNYEAQ. With 10 bases clipped from V and 2 bases from J, the junction kept 11 bases outside the gene matches. The DNA for the CDR3 is TGTGCCAACGCAAGGGGGCCCTTAACCTACGAGCAGTACTTC. Translating gives CANARGPLTYEQYF.

The chain has TRBV5-5 and TRBJ1-6; 10 bases map to TRBD1. This CDR3 comprises 17 residues. Germline V CDR1 and CDR2: SGHKS, YYEKEE (reference sequence). Trimming cost V 4 bases and J 2 bases; bases outside gene matches: 6. CDR3: CASSITGTGAYNSPLHF. As DNA, the CDR3 is TGTGCCAGCAGCATAACCGGGACAGGGGCCTATAATTCACCCCTCCACTTT. The variable domain in full, completed from reference TRBV5-5 and TRBJ1-6, reads DAGVTQSPTHLIKTRGQQVTLRCSPISGHKSVSWYQQVLGQGPQFIFQYYEKEERGRGNFPDRFSARQFPNYSSELNVNALLLGDSALYLCASSITGTGAYNSPLHFGNGTRLTVT.

The genes are TRBV2 and TRBJ2-7, with 7 bases aligning to TRBD1. The V gene's germline CDR1 is SNHLY and CDR2 FYNNEI. The CDR3 contains 12 residues. V lost 8 bases, J lost 4 bases, and 5 bases stayed unmatched. CDR3 in DNA: TGTGCCAGCTGGGACAGCGGTTACGAGCAGTACTTC. This gives the protein CASWDSGYEQYF.

This chain uses TRBV11-2 with TRBJ2-3; TRBD2 might be the D (5 bases). The CDR3 sequence is 14 residues long. The germline V gene encodes CDR1 SGHAT and CDR2 FQNNGV. V dropped 4 bases and J dropped 8 bases, with 16 bases sitting between them. The chain's CDR3 is CASSSLTGGGTQYF. CDR3 nucleotides: TGTGCCAGCAGCTCCCTTACGGGCGGAGGTACGCAGTATTTT.

The rearrangement links TRBV5-1 to TRBJ2-5, with 8 bases matching TRBD1. The V segment lost 4 bases and the J segment 5 bases; nucleotides outside the gene matches: 10. The CDR3 runs 15 residues. Germline V gives CDR1 SGHRS, CDR2 YFSETQ. CDR3 DNA sequence: TGCGCCAGCAGCCCCGACAGGGGCTCCGTGGAGACCCAGTACTTC. Its translation: CASSPDRGSVETQYF.

V is TRBV4-1 and J is TRBJ1-4, with TRBD1 matching 10 bases. Germline assignment: CDR1 MGHRA and CDR2 YSYEKL. The CDR3 has 19 amino acids. V trimming: 2 bases; J trimming: 3 bases; junction bases outside the gene matches: 12. CDR3 loop: CASSQRPGQGLWSNEKLFF. The DNA for the CDR3 is TGCGCCAGCAGCCAAAGGCCGGGACAGGGGCTTTGGTCTAATGAAAAACTGTTTTTT.

J is TRBJ1-1 and V is TRBV28; D is unclear. Trimming stripped 5 bases from V and 10 bases from J, with 11 bases between. This CDR3 region has 11 residues. Germline CDR1 reads MDHEN; CDR2 reads SYDVKM. CDR3 DNA: TGTGCCAGCAGTATCGGGGTTGGAGCTTTCTTT. It is translated as CASSIGVGAFF.

The CDR3 reads CASSPPNRGGADTQYF. The DNA for the CDR3 is TGTGCCAGCTCACCACCGAACAGGGGAGGCGCAGATACGCAGTATTTT. The rearrangement links TRBV18 to TRBJ2-3, with D possibly TRBD1 on 7 matching bases. With 0 bases removed from V and 4 bases from J, the gap between germline ends came to 14 bases. This CDR3 comprises 16 residues. Germline V gene data show CDR1 as KGHSH and CDR2 as LQKENI.

In its sample, this clone was seen once. This chain joins TRBV10-3 and TRBJ2-3; 10 nucleotides agree with TRBD2. CDR1 is ENHRY, CDR2 SYGVKD, per germline. Germline trimming cut 1 base from V and 2 bases from J; bases unmatched to any gene: 6. This CDR3 spans 17 amino acids. The chain's CDR3 is CAISELIAGGNTDTQYF. The CDR3 DNA reads as TGTGCCATCAGTGAGTTAATAGCGGGGGGCAACACAGATACGCAGTATTTT.

This clone was observed a handful of times. The CDR3 nucleotides are TGCGCCAGCAGCTTGGAGCGCAGGGGCGACGAGCAGTACTTC. Its protein is CASSLERRGDEQYF. The chain has TRBV5-1 and TRBJ2-7; possible D gene TRBD1, 6 bases. Trimming took 0 bases from V and 5 from J, leaving 12 bases between them. The CDR3 contains 14 residues. Germline values: CDR1 SGHRS, CDR2 YFSETQ.

CDR3 DNA sequence: TGCGCCAGCAGCTTGGGTGGAACGGGAACTGAAGCTTTCTTT. Translating gives CASSLGGTGTEAFF. The J gene is TRBJ1-1, the V gene TRBV5-1; no clear D gene. Trimming removed 0 bases at V and 5 bases at J, with 11 bases between. The CDR3 has 14 residues. Germline CDR1 and CDR2: SGHRS and YFSETQ.

The rearrangement uses TRBV5-1 and TRBJ2-1; 13 bases agree with TRBD2. This CDR3 is built from 15 residues. The junction had 5 bases not matched to a gene; V was cut back by 6 bases and J by 5 bases. Germline lookup yields CDR1 SGHRS and CDR2 YFSETQ. CDR3 sequence: CASKGGLAGDNEQFF. The CDR3 region has the DNA TGCGCCAGCAAGGGAGGACTAGCGGGAGACAATGAGCAGTTCTTC.

This chain uses TRBV29-1 with TRBJ2-1, with 8 nucleotides matching TRBD2. This CDR3 is built from 14 residues. Germline CDR1 is SQVTM and CDR2 is ANQGSEA. With 6 bases clipped from V and 9 bases from J, the junction kept 13 bases outside the gene matches. The DNA for the CDR3 is TGCAGCGTCAAATACGGGGGGGCATTAGGTGAGCAGTTCTTC. It specifies CSVKYGGALGEQFF.

This clone was observed a handful of times. V and J are TRBV7-2 and TRBJ2-1; possible D gene TRBD1, 5 bases. Trimming stripped 1 base from V and 4 bases from J, with 11 bases between. Per the germline V gene, CDR1 is SGHTA and CDR2 is FQGNSA. This CDR3 spans 15 amino acids. The CDR3 sequence is CASSLGQLVYNEQFF. DNA of the CDR3: TGTGCCAGCAGCTTAGGACAGTTAGTATACAATGAGCAGTTCTTC.

In nucleotides, the CDR3 is TGTGCCAGCAGCGTAGGCGGCTCCTACGAGCAGTACTTC. It yields the protein CASSVGGSYEQYF. The V gene is TRBV9, the J gene TRBJ2-7; D is uncertain. CDR3 length equals 13 residues. Germline V lookup: CDR1 SGDLS, CDR2 YYNGEE. V was pared by 0 bases and J by 0 bases, with 4 bases between.